The T cell receptor beta chain described here comes from a study of T cell responses to AZD1222 COVID-19 vaccine. Findings and caveats of the study: Clonal diversity was possibly underestimated; the donors were predominantly white British and more often female.

The CDR3 consists of 13 residues. Per germline, CDR1 SGHNT and CDR2 YYREEE (reference sequence). Between the trimmed V and J ends, which lost 4 bases and 3 bases, there was a span of 5 bases. TCRdb keeps only in-frame clones here, not all; method: immunoSEQ multiplex PCR. The data contain about 90,000 clones, about 87% of them singletons. Remarks on this clone: Antigen unknown.

The sequenced sample was peripheral blood, obtained on day 0 of AZD1222 vaccination. The TCR sequence derives from an adult in good health. The chain links TRBV5-4 to TRBJ1-6; D remains ambiguous. The CDR3 loop reads CASSLDYNSPLHF. CDR3 nucleotide sequence: TGTGCCAGCAGCCTGGACTATAATTCACCCCTCCACTTT.